Listed here are 20 T cell receptor beta chains from one sample, sequenced in a study of blood T cell repertoires in COVID-19. Profiled with immunoSEQ multiplex PCR; TCRdb holds only in-frame clones, not every one. The profile shows approximately 24,000 clones, 82% of them singletons. The sequenced sample was peripheral blood. These receptors all come from a human donor in a cohort sampled during active COVID-19.

The V gene is TRBV5-8, the J gene TRBJ2-7; D is possibly TRBD2 (5 bases). This CDR3 region has 13 residues. The V gene's germline CDR1 is SGHTS and CDR2 YDEGEE. V gave up 1 base and J gave up 2 bases, with 7 bases separating them. CDR3 in amino acids: CASSLTRTYEQYF. The CDR3 DNA reads TGTGCCAGCAGCTTGACTAGGACCTACGAGCAGTACTTC.

The chain carries TRBV9 and TRBJ1-6; D is uncertain. Germline V gene sequence: CDR1 SGDLS, CDR2 YYNGEE. The CDR3 has 14 amino acids. V was pared by 2 bases and J by 5 bases, with 8 bases between. The CDR3 DNA follows: TGTGCCAGCAGCGTGAGACAAAATAATTCACCCCTCCACTTT. This sequence encodes CASSVRQNNSPLHF.

V usage is TRBV2 and J usage is TRBJ1-5, with TRBD1 identical over 8 bases. There are 15 residues in the CDR3. The junction had 5 bases not matched to a gene; V was cut back by 5 bases and J by 2 bases. CDR1 and CDR2 from the germline V gene are SNHLY and FYNNEI. The CDR3 DNA sequence: TGTGCCAGCAGTTTGGACAGGGCCGGCAATCAGCCCCAGCATTTT. Protein sequence: CASSLDRAGNQPQHF.

This clone was found once. The chain uses TRBV29-1 and TRBJ1-1, with 8 bases identical to TRBD1. Trimming took 5 bases from V and 4 from J; bases not matched to a gene: 9. The CDR3 has 14 residues. Germline values: CDR1 SQVTM, CDR2 ANQGSEA. The CDR3 spells CSVYTGGSVTEAFF. CDR3 bases: TGCAGCGTTTATACAGGGGGAAGTGTCACTGAAGCTTTCTTT. The complete variable domain, with remaining parts taken from reference TRBV29-1 and TRBJ1-1, reads SAVISQKPSRDICQRGTSLTIQCQVDSQVTMMFWYRQQPGQSLTLIATANQGSEATYESGFVIDKFPISRPNLTFSTLTVSNMSPEDSSIYLCSVYTGGSVTEAFFGQGTRLTVV.

The chain has TRBV19 and TRBJ1-5; tentative D call: TRBD1 (6 bases). The V end was cut by 8 bases, the J end by 5 bases, with 13 bases between. This CDR3 is 13 amino acids long. The germline CDR1 and CDR2 sequences are LNHDA and SQIVND (reference sequence). This chain's CDR3 is CASGGSRDQPQHF. DNA for the CDR3: TGTGCCAGTGGGGGCAGCCGAGATCAGCCCCAGCATTTT.

CDR3 in DNA: TGCGCCAGCAGCCAAGGGGAGGGGCTTTACAATCAGCCCCAGCATTTT. It specifies CASSQGEGLYNQPQHF. The gene calls are TRBV4-1 and TRBJ1-5; a weak D match, TRBD1 (5 bases). V was clipped by 1 base and J by 3 bases, with 13 bases between them. Germline-derived CDR1 and CDR2 are MGHRA and YSYEKL. This CDR3 has 16 residues.

In this sample, this clone turned up once. The chain uses TRBV2 and TRBJ1-2; TRBD1 matches 7 bases. CDR1 and CDR2 (germline): SNHLY, FYNNEI. CDR3 length: 13 residues. With V trimmed by 6 bases and J by 6 bases, 7 bases remained unmatched. The CDR3 DNA reads as TGTGCCAGCAGCGAACAGGGGAGGGATGGCTACACCTTC. Protein: CASSEQGRDGYTF.

The CDR3 spells CASSVEGRASEKLFF. CDR3 DNA sequence: TGTGCCAGCAGCGTAGAGGGGAGGGCTAGTGAAAAACTGTTTTTT. J is TRBJ1-4 and V is TRBV9; weak D call: TRBD1 (5 bases). Germline V gene lookup returns CDR1 SGDLS and CDR2 YYNGEE. Trimming left V 0 bases short and J 7 bases short, with 13 bases between. The CDR3 runs to 15 residues.

The chain couples TRBV7-3 to TRBJ2-1; 10 bases are a match to TRBD1. V lost 4 bases and J lost 7; bases outside the gene matches: 7. The CDR3 extends over 15 amino acids. Germline V gives CDR1 SGHTA, CDR2 FQGTGA. CDR3 protein: CASSSGQGYGNEQFF. CDR3 in DNA: TGTGCCAGCAGCTCGGGACAGGGGTATGGGAATGAGCAGTTCTTC. The variable domain in full, completed from reference TRBV7-3 and TRBJ2-1, reads GAGVSQTPSNKVTEKGKYVELRCDPISGHTALYWYRQSLGQGPEFLIYFQGTGAADDSGLPNDRFFAVRPEGSVSTLKIQRTERGDSAVYLCASSSGQGYGNEQFFGPGTRLTVL.

V is TRBV12-3 or TRBV12-4 and J is TRBJ1-2; D call uncertain. The germline V and J ends were trimmed by 2 bases and 3 bases, with 4 bases remaining between them. CDR3 length: 12 residues. This CDR3 is CASSLRDYGYTF. In nucleotides, the CDR3 is TGTGCCAGCAGTTTACGAGACTATGGCTACACCTTC.

The chain combines TRBV5-6 with TRBJ2-7, with TRBD1 identical over 9 bases. Trimming removed 2 bases from V and 6 bases from J; junction bases left unmatched: 9. The CDR3 has 15 amino acids. Germline CDR1 SGHDT, CDR2 YYEEEE. CDR3 sequence reads: CASSFMGQGVIEQYF. The CDR3 DNA sequence: TGTGCCAGCAGCTTTATGGGACAGGGAGTGATCGAGCAGTACTTC. Together with reference TRBV5-6 and TRBJ2-7, the CDR3 gives the full variable domain: DAGVTQSPTHLIKTRGQQVTLRCSPKSGHDTVSWYQQALGQGPQFIFQYYEEEERQRGNFPDRFSGHQFPNYSSELNVNALLLGDSALYLCASSFMGQGVIEQYFGPGTRLTVT.

The genes are TRBV9 and TRBJ2-2; the match to TRBD1 covers 7 bases. Germline V gene lookup returns CDR1 SGDLS and CDR2 YYNGEE. V trimming: 6 bases; J trimming: 0 bases; junction bases outside the gene matches: 5. This CDR3 spans 15 amino acids. The CDR3 here is CASTSDRSNTGELFF. The CDR3 nucleotides read TGTGCCAGCACTTCGGACAGGTCGAACACCGGGGAGCTGTTTTTT.

The chain recombines TRBV7-2 with TRBJ2-7, with 7 bases identical to TRBD2. Trimming took 4 bases from V and 2 from J; bases not matched to a gene: 8. Germline V gene data show CDR1 as SGHTA and CDR2 as FQGNSA. The CDR3 spans 15 residues. The DNA of the CDR3 is TGTGCCAGCAGCTCCGCGCGGGAGAGGACCTACGAGCAGTACTTC. It is translated as CASSSARERTYEQYF.

The chain links TRBV19 to TRBJ1-1; 7 bases agree with TRBD1. The CDR3 is 14 residues long. Unmatched junction bases numbered 3, after V lost 5 bases and J lost 0 bases. Germline CDR1 is LNHDA and CDR2 is SQIVND (reference sequence). CDR3 nucleotides: TGTGCCAGTAGTTTACAGGGGATGAACACTGAAGCTTTCTTT. Translated: CASSLQGMNTEAFF.

This clone was observed once. The V call is TRBV18, the J call TRBJ2-5; TRBD2 agrees at 12 bases. V shed 3 bases and J 5 bases; nucleotides not matched to a gene: 7. This CDR3 has 16 residues. Germline V lookup: CDR1 KGHSH, CDR2 LQKENI. As DNA, the CDR3 is TGTGCCAGCTCACCCCAGACTAGCGGGGGCTGGGAGACCCAGTACTTC. Protein sequence: CASSPQTSGGWETQYF.

This chain joins TRBV5-6 and TRBJ2-7; possible D gene TRBD2, 5 bases. V lost 4 bases and J lost 7, with 12 bases in between. Germline assignment: CDR1 SGHDT and CDR2 YYEEEE. The CDR3 extends over 12 amino acids. In DNA, the CDR3 is TGTGCCAGCAGCCCATCTGGGAGTGAGCAGTACTTC. Translated, it gives CASSPSGSEQYF. Using reference TRBV5-6 and TRBJ2-7 for the parts outside the CDR3, the full variable domain is DAGVTQSPTHLIKTRGQQVTLRCSPKSGHDTVSWYQQALGQGPQFIFQYYEEEERQRGNFPDRFSGHQFPNYSSELNVNALLLGDSALYLCASSPSGSEQYFGPGTRLTVT.

This clone was observed a single time. The chain carries TRBV7-2 and TRBJ1-2; 7 bases agree with TRBD1. CDR3 length equals 15 residues. Germline trimming cut 5 bases from V and 4 bases from J; bases unmatched to any gene: 10. The germline CDR1 and CDR2 sequences are SGHTA and FQGNSA. The chain's CDR3 is CASSGGTEIRYGYTF. As DNA, the CDR3 is TGTGCCAGCAGCGGAGGGACAGAAATTCGCTATGGCTACACCTTC.

This clone was recorded only once. This rearrangement joins TRBV7-8 to TRBJ1-2; 7 nucleotides line up with TRBD1. This CDR3 comprises 16 residues. Unmatched junction bases numbered 7, after V lost 3 bases and J lost 0 bases. Germline values: CDR1 SGHVS, CDR2 FQNEAQ. This CDR3 is CASSFRGQASNYGYTF. The CDR3 DNA reads TGTGCCAGCAGCTTTAGAGGACAGGCTTCTAACTATGGCTACACCTTC.

In this sample, this clone turned up a few times. V and J are TRBV7-2 and TRBJ1-5; TRBD1 might be the D (6 bases). This CDR3 comprises 15 residues. The V gene's germline CDR1 is SGHTA and CDR2 FQGNSA. V was cut by 6 bases and J by 4 bases, with 16 bases left in between. This CDR3 reads CASSPSGGLNQPQHF. For the CDR3, the DNA is TGTGCCAGCAGTCCGTCGGGGGGCTTGAATCAGCCCCAGCATTTT.

V is TRBV27 and J is TRBJ2-7; D perhaps matches TRBD1 (5 bases). The CDR3 totals 14 residues. The germline CDR1 and CDR2 sequences are MNHEY and SMNVEV (reference sequence). The germline V and J ends were trimmed by 4 bases and 3 bases, with 13 bases remaining between them. The CDR3 sequence is CASSSRWGGYEQYF. The CDR3, as DNA: TGTGCCAGCAGTTCCCGGTGGGGCGGCTACGAGCAGTACTTC.